Shown below are 18 T cell receptor beta chains from a single sample sequenced in a study of blood T cells in healthy people across ages (dated by TCRdb to the mid-2010s). The library was produced with 5' RACE. Sequenced using an Illumina HiSeq 2500. The second PCR ran for about 6 to 12 cycles and used a J-beta primer mix along with a sample-barcoded 5' primer. The public reads were quality trimmed at Q25 with fastp and then assembled into clones with MiXCR by TCRdb, keeping productive beta chains. Duplicate CDR3 protein sequences are folded into a single record with the most common DNA and genes. The sample includes 600,000 or so distinct CDR3 sequences, with 25% to 30% observed a single time. The top ten hold roughly 14% of the sample. Sequences were obtained from blood. Every receptor here comes from an elderly woman in good health.

At least ten counts were recorded for this clonotype. This chain connects TRBV6-1 to TRBJ2-7; TRBD1 matches at 9 bases. The CDR3 sequence is 14 residues long. CDR1 is MNHNS, CDR2 SASEGT, per germline. With 8 bases clipped from V and 5 bases from J, the junction kept 10 bases outside the gene matches. CDR3 in amino acids: CASARTGEMNEQYF. CDR3 DNA sequence: TGTGCCAGCGCCCGGACAGGGGAAATGAACGAGCAGTACTTC.

This clonotype has a count of ten or more. The gene calls are TRBV7-9 and TRBJ2-3, with D uncertain. This CDR3 comprises 15 residues. Trimming shortened V by 5 bases and J by 3 bases, and 15 bases separated the two germline ends. CDR1 is SEHNR and CDR2 is FQNEAQ in the germline V gene (reference sequence). CDR3 residues: CASSPDGGRTDTQYF. The CDR3 region has the DNA TGTGCCAGCAGCCCCGATGGCGGTAGGACAGATACGCAGTATTTT.

The table lists this clonotype with many counts. This chain connects TRBV7-8 to TRBJ1-5; D call uncertain. Germline V lookup: CDR1 SGHVS, CDR2 FQNEAQ. V was cut by 1 base and J by 3 bases, with 4 bases left in between. The CDR3 runs 13 residues. CDR3: CASSLGNNQPQHF. The CDR3 DNA sequence: TGTGCCAGCAGCTTAGGAAACAATCAGCCCCAGCATTTT.

Many counts were recorded for this clonotype. The chain joins TRBV12-3 or TRBV12-4 to TRBJ1-5, with no clear D. The CDR3 covers 17 residues. The ends were cut back, 6 bases at V and 2 bases at J, with 20 bases in the middle. CDR3 bases: TGTGCCAGCAGCCCGAGGACTGGAGCCGTGGGCAATCAGCCCCAGCATTTT. The encoded protein is CASSPRTGAVGNQPQHF.

The chain combines TRBV18 with TRBJ2-5; 10 bases fit TRBD1. The CDR3 is 16 amino acids. V trimming: 2 bases; J trimming: 5 bases; junction bases outside the gene matches: 8. Germline V gene lookup returns CDR1 KGHSH and CDR2 LQKENI. CDR3 sequence (DNA): TGTGCCAGCTCACCAACGACAGGGGGCGTACGGGAGACCCAGTACTTC. Protein sequence: CASSPTTGGVRETQYF.

The chain has TRBV6-5 and TRBJ1-2; D might be TRBD1 (5 bases). CDR1 is MNHEY, CDR2 SVGAGI, per germline. The V end was cut by 8 bases, the J end by 8 bases, with 18 bases between. CDR3 length equals 13 residues. The CDR3 nucleotides are TGTGCCAGCCGAACGGGGCCCTCGTGGGGCTACACCTTC. Its protein product is CASRTGPSWGYTF.

This clonotype was observed at least ten times. The chain uses TRBV6-5 and TRBJ1-1; 8 nucleotides match TRBD1. Looked up from germline, CDR1 is MNHEY and CDR2 is SVGAGI. V gave up 5 bases and J gave up 7 bases; unmatched junction bases: 6. This CDR3 spans 13 amino acids. The CDR3 loop reads CASSIDRGSEAFF. The DNA for the CDR3 is TGTGCCAGCAGTATTGACAGGGGAAGTGAAGCTTTCTTT.

The chain couples TRBV20-1 to TRBJ2-1; 7 bases are shared with TRBD2. This CDR3 contains 15 residues. Looked up from germline, CDR1 is DFQATT and CDR2 is SNEGSKA (reference sequence). The J segment lost 1 base and the V segment lost 2 bases, leaving 5 bases of the junction unmatched. CDR3 in DNA: TGCAGTGCTAGAACCAGGGAGGGTTCCTACAATGAGCAGTTCTTC. Translation gives CSARTREGSYNEQFF.

The chain couples TRBV7-9 to TRBJ2-5, with D perhaps being TRBD1 or TRBD2 (6 bases each). V was pared by 5 bases and J by 11 bases, with 24 bases between. The CDR3 length is 15 residues. Germline V lookup: CDR1 SEHNR, CDR2 FQNEAQ (reference sequence). The CDR3 DNA reads as TGTGCCAGCAGCCCGAAGGGGGGCATTGGCGATGAGCAGTACTTC. Encoded protein: CASSPKGGIGDEQYF.

This clonotype appeared a few times. The gene calls are TRBV30 and TRBJ2-5; weak D call: TRBD1 (6 bases). With 8 bases removed from V and 3 bases from J, the gap between germline ends came to 19 bases. The CDR3 totals 14 residues. Germline V gives CDR1 GTSNPN, CDR2 SVGIG (reference sequence). This CDR3 reads CAQTTGQDEETQYF. Written as DNA, the CDR3 is TGTGCCCAAACTACGGGACAAGACGAAGAGACCCAGTACTTC.

This clonotype was picked up many times. This chain joins TRBV6-2 or TRBV6-3 and TRBJ1-2; no firm D call. Per germline, CDR1 MNHEY and CDR2 SVGEGT. V was trimmed by 4 bases and J by 4 bases, leaving 10 bases between them. The CDR3 totals 13 residues. The CDR3, as DNA: TGTGCCAGCAGTTCTACGGTCTCCTATGGCTACACCTTC. Translation: CASSSTVSYGYTF.

V gene TRBV2 combines with J gene TRBJ2-2; the D is unclear. Germline V gene sequence: CDR1 SNHLY, CDR2 FYNNEI. V lost 6 bases, J lost 1 base, and 15 bases lay in between. The CDR3 length is 16 residues. CDR3 loop: CASSRTAQMNTGELFF. The DNA for the CDR3 is TGTGCCAGCAGCAGGACCGCCCAAATGAACACCGGGGAGCTGTTTTTT.

Note on this clonotype: Possible read error: a much larger clone is one base away. The gene calls are TRBV11-2 and TRBJ2-7; possible D gene TRBD1, 6 bases. The V end was cut by 3 bases, the J end by 7 bases, with 16 bases between. The length of the CDR3 is 14 residues. The germline CDR1 and CDR2 sequences are SGHAT and FQNNGV. CDR3 sequence (DNA): TGTGCCAGCAGCTTTGGACAGCCAGGGGATGAGCAGTACTTC. Protein: CASSFGQPGDEQYF.

As for this clonotype: Being one base from a much bigger clone, this may be a read error. The CDR3 loop is CASSQATTGSEAQYF. The CDR3 bases are TGTGCCAGCAGCCAAGCGACGACGGGATCAGAGGCCCAGTACTTC. The V call is TRBV7-2, the J call TRBJ2-7; possibly TRBD2 for D (5 bases). From germline, CDR1 is SGHTA and CDR2 FQGNSA. V gave up 5 bases and J gave up 10 bases, with 24 bases separating them. This CDR3 spans 15 amino acids.

This sequence joins TRBV4-3 and TRBJ1-2; a possible D gene is TRBD1 (5 bases). V was clipped by 0 bases and J by 5 bases, with 13 bases between them. The CDR3 contains 15 residues. Germline-derived CDR1 and CDR2 are LGHNA and YSLEER. This CDR3 is CASSQDRRGSYGYTF. The CDR3 nucleotides read TGCGCCAGCAGCCAAGACCGACGGGGGAGTTATGGCTACACCTTC.

In its sample, this clonotype was seen many times. The V and J genes are TRBV11-2 and TRBJ2-3, with D hard to call. Trimming left V 6 bases short and J 5 bases short, with 9 bases between. The length of the CDR3 is 12 residues. CDR1 is SGHAT, CDR2 FQNNGV, per germline. The CDR3 nucleotides read TGTGCCAGCAGATGGGCGCGAGATACGCAGTATTTT. It encodes CASRWARDTQYF. The full variable domain, rest sourced from reference TRBV11-2 and TRBJ2-3, is EAGVAQSPRYKIIEKRQSVAFWCNPISGHATLYWYQQILGQGPKLLIQFQNNGVVDDSQLPKDRFSAERLKGVDSTLKIQPAKLEDSAVYLCASRWARDTQYFGPGTRLTVL.

This clonotype has just one count. A read error may account for a junction end that differs from germline. This chain connects TRBV7-8 to TRBJ2-4; 7 positions agree with TRBD1. Matching the DNA end better, TRBJ2-7 makes the J call doubtful. Germline CDR1 reads SGHVS; CDR2 reads FQNEAQ. The CDR3 loop spans 17 amino acids. CDR3 region: CASSLVPPGQPVFEQYF. DNA for the CDR3: TGTGCCAGCAGTTTAGTGCCGCCGGGACAGCCCGTCTTCGAGCAGTACTTC.

This clonotype showed up many times. The gene calls are TRBV28 and TRBJ2-7; D is possibly TRBD1 (7 bases). The V end lost 4 bases, the J end lost 7 bases, and 17 bases lay between the germline ends. Germline CDR1 MDHEN, CDR2 SYDVKM. This CDR3 comprises 14 residues. In DNA, the CDR3 is TGTGCCAGCAGTTACGGAGCAGGGGGGTTGGAGCAGTACTTC. This translates into CASSYGAGGLEQYF.